A selection of T cell receptor beta chains follows, all from one sample in a study of blood T cell repertoires in COVID-19. Sequencing was performed with immunoSEQ multiplex PCR; in TCRdb, only in-frame clones are kept and a portion is missing. The table has fewer than 250,000 clones, 70% to 90% seen once; the top ten hold around 0.93%. Sequencing was done on a sample of peripheral blood. These TCRs come from a man in his sixties with COVID-19, enrolled during active disease. The CDR3 runs from the conserved cysteine through the conserved F or W. The D gene is left open where the match is weak. Expanded clones are given a class, and other clones once, few, many or no size at all.

v_call,clone_size,j_call,d_call,cdr3_length,cdr3_nt,cdr3_aa
TRBV30,-,TRBJ1-2,-,12,TGTGCCTATACCAGGCTAGGGGATGGCTACACCTTC,CAYTRLGDGYTF
TRBV19,-,TRBJ1-6,TRBD1,14,TGTGCCAGTAGCCATGGACAGGGAAATTCACCCCTCCACTTT,CASSHGQGNSPLHF
TRBV6-6,-,TRBJ1-5,-,14,TGTGCCAGCAGACAGGGAGCGGGCAATCAGCCCCAGCATTTT,CASRQGAGNQPQHF
TRBV12-3/TRBV12-4,-,TRBJ1-1,-,13,TGTGCCAGCAGTTTTAGACAGAACACTGAAGCTTTCTTT,CASSFRQNTEAFF
TRBV11-3,-,TRBJ2-1,-,15,TGTGCCAGCAGCAGGACACCGAGCTCCTACAATGAGCAGTTCTTC,CASSRTPSSYNEQFF
TRBV5-1,-,TRBJ2-7,-,13,TGCGCCAGCAGCGACGCTAGCACCCACGAGCAGTACTTC,CASSDASTHEQYF
TRBV28,-,TRBJ1-1,TRBD1,15,TGTGCCAGCAGTTCCTACAGGGGGCTGAACACTGAAGCTTTCTTT,CASSSYRGLNTEAFF
TRBV2,-,TRBJ1-6,-,15,TGTGCCAGCAATTTTCAACAGGGTAAAAGTTCACCCCTCCACTTT,CASNFQQGKSSPLHF
TRBV4-1,-,TRBJ2-7,TRBD1,16,TGCGCCAGCAGCCCCTTAGGCGGCAGGGGGTGGAACGAGCGGTACTTC,CASSPLGGRGWNERYF
TRBV30,once,TRBJ2-7,-,12,TGTGCCTGGAGTCCAGGGAAGGGCGAGCAGTACTTC,CAWSPGKGEQYF
TRBV18,-,TRBJ1-5,-,14,TGTGCCAGCTCACCAGGGGGGTGGGGTCAGCCCCAGCATTTT,CASSPGGWGQPQHF
TRBV28,few,TRBJ2-7,-,12,TGTGCCAGCAGTTCAGGACAGCTCAGGCAGTACTTC,CASSSGQLRQYF
TRBV6-1,-,TRBJ1-1,TRBD1,14,TGTGCCAGCAGTGAATTGGACAGGGGATCTGAAGCTTTCTTT,CASSELDRGSEAFF
TRBV7-9,-,TRBJ2-1,TRBD2,18,TGTGCCAGCAGCCCCCTTAGAGGTTGGCGGGAGGGAGAGGATGAGCAGTTCTTC,CASSPLRGWREGEDEQFF
TRBV11-2,-,TRBJ2-1,TRBD1,12,TGTGCCAGCAGCCCAACAGGGGATGAGCAGTTCTTC,CASSPTGDEQFF
TRBV5-4,-,TRBJ2-7,-,13,TGTGCCAGCAGCTTCTGGGAGTCCTACGAGCAGTACTTC,CASSFWESYEQYF
TRBV19,-,TRBJ2-2,TRBD1,14,TGTGCCAGTGAACAGGGGGCGAACACCGGGGAGCTGTTTTTT,CASEQGANTGELFF
TRBV11-2,-,TRBJ2-3,-,16,TGTGCCAGCAGCTTTGACTGGCTGGATAACACAGATACGCAGTATTTT,CASSFDWLDNTDTQYF
TRBV6-5,-,TRBJ1-1,-,16,TGTGCCAGCAGTTACCGGGGGGTCGGGGGGAACACTGAAGCTTTCTTT,CASSYRGVGGNTEAFF
TRBV2,-,TRBJ2-7,-,14,TGTGCCAGCAGGGAGGGGACCCTCTCCTACGAGCAGTACTTC,CASREGTLSYEQYF
TRBV19,-,TRBJ1-1,-,14,TGTGCCAGTTCTCGGTCGGGGAGTCGCACTGAAGCTTTCTTT,CASSRSGSRTEAFF
TRBV5-3,-,TRBJ2-7,TRBD2,15,TGTGCCAGAAGGAGGACTAGCGGGACAAGCTACGAGCAGTACTTC,CARRRTSGTSYEQYF
TRBV2,-,TRBJ2-3,-,18,TGTGCCAGCAGTGAAGCGCTTCAAGGGGTAATGGACACAGATACGCAGTATTTT,CASSEALQGVMDTDTQYF
TRBV27,-,TRBJ2-7,-,16,TGTGCCAGCAGTGTATTGTCAGTAGGGGCAGCCTACAAGCAGTACTTC,CASSVLSVGAAYKQYF
TRBV28,-,TRBJ1-5,TRBD1,15,TGTGCCAGCAGTGGCCTACAGGGGTTCGTCCAGCCCCAGCATTTT,CASSGLQGFVQPQHF
TRBV2,-,TRBJ1-3,-,13,TGTGCCAGCAGTGGGGACTCGGGAAACACCATATATTTT,CASSGDSGNTIYF
TRBV5-1,-,TRBJ1-2,-,14,TGCGCCAGCAGCTTGGCGCTAACTAACTATGGCTACACCTTC,CASSLALTNYGYTF
TRBV25-1,few,TRBJ1-3,-,14,TGTGCCAGCAGTGAGGGCAGGGGAGGAAACACCATATATTTT,CASSEGRGGNTIYF
TRBV6-5,-,TRBJ1-5,TRBD1,15,TGTGCCAGCAACCTCAGGACAGGGGGAAATCAGCCCCAGCATTTT,CASNLRTGGNQPQHF
TRBV21-1,-,TRBJ1-2,-,14,TGTGCCAGCAGCTCCCGGGACAGTTCCATCGGCTACACCTTC,CASSSRDSSIGYTF
TRBV3-1/TRBV3-2,-,TRBJ2-2,-,17,TGTGCCAGCAGCCACCAGTTGGCAGGGGCGAACACCGGGGAGCTGTTTTTT,CASSHQLAGANTGELFF
TRBV5-4,-,TRBJ1-1,-,15,TGTGCCAGCAGCCCGGAAAAGCGGGGGAGCACTGAAGCTTTCTTT,CASSPEKRGSTEAFF
TRBV12-3/TRBV12-4,-,TRBJ1-4,TRBD1,11,TGTGCCGGGGGGACAGATGAAAAACTGTTTTTT,CAGGTDEKLFF
TRBV27,-,TRBJ1-2,-,14,TGTGCCAGCAGTATCGGTCCTACTAACTATGGCTACACCTTC,CASSIGPTNYGYTF
TRBV7-9,-,TRBJ2-6,TRBD1,18,TGTGCCAGCAGCTTAAGTAGGACAGGCTCCTCTGGGGCCAACGTCCTGACTTTC,CASSLSRTGSSGANVLTF
TRBV6-2/TRBV6-3,-,TRBJ1-3,-,15,TGTGCCAGCAGTTACTCGCGATCTGTTGGAAACACCATATATTTT,CASSYSRSVGNTIYF
TRBV5-5,-,TRBJ2-1,TRBD1,15,TGTGCCAGCAGTTCGGGGACAGGGCCTTACAATGAGCAGTTCTTC,CASSSGTGPYNEQFF
TRBV9,-,TRBJ2-2,TRBD1,16,TGTGCCAGCAGCGAAGGACAGGGGGTAACGGCCGGGGAGCTGTTTTTT,CASSEGQGVTAGELFF
TRBV5-1,few,TRBJ2-3,TRBD1,15,TGCGCCAGCAGCTCCGGGACAGGCATCACAGATACGCAGTATTTT,CASSSGTGITDTQYF
TRBV7-8,few,TRBJ2-7,TRBD1,15,TGTGCCAGCAGCTTAGACGGGACAGGGTCCTACGAGCAGTACTTC,CASSLDGTGSYEQYF
TRBV6-6,once,TRBJ1-4,-,13,TGTGCCAGCAGTTACAGGGGAGGTGAAAAACTGTTTTTT,CASSYRGGEKLFF
TRBV18,-,TRBJ2-7,-,14,TGTGCCAGCTCACCAGGGGCACCTCGACTCGAGCAGTACTTC,CASSPGAPRLEQYF
TRBV19,-,TRBJ1-5,-,14,TGTGCCAGTAGAATACAGGGTCACAATCAGCCCCAGCATTTT,CASRIQGHNQPQHF
TRBV12-5,-,TRBJ1-3,-,13,TGTGCTAGTGGTCGGAGCTCTGGAAACACCATATATTTT,CASGRSSGNTIYF
TRBV9,-,TRBJ2-2,TRBD2,16,TGTGCCAGCAGCTCGACGAGCGGGAGAGGGCACGGGGAGCTGTTTTTT,CASSSTSGRGHGELFF
TRBV7-9,few,TRBJ1-5,-,13,TGTGCCAGCAGCTTAGGAACCTCGAGAGCCCAGCATTTT,CASSLGTSRAQHF
TRBV12-3/TRBV12-4,-,TRBJ1-1,TRBD1,13,TGTGCCAGCAGCGCCAGGGGGACAACTGAAGCTTTCTTT,CASSARGTTEAFF
TRBV29-1,few,TRBJ1-2,TRBD1,15,TGCAGCGTTGCCGGGACAGGTGGTAGAGGCTATGGCTACACCTTC,CSVAGTGGRGYGYTF
TRBV6-5,-,TRBJ1-3,-,16,TGTGCCAGCAGTTACTCCCGGGCGCAGGGGGGAAACACCATATATTTT,CASSYSRAQGGNTIYF
TRBV6-1,-,TRBJ2-1,TRBD1,14,TGTGCCAGCAGTGACAGGGGGCCCCGGGGAGAGCAGTTCTTC,CASSDRGPRGEQFF
TRBV6-5,-,TRBJ1-5,-,14,TGTGCCAGCAGTTACTCAGGGGTGAATCAGCCCCAGCATTTT,CASSYSGVNQPQHF
TRBV4-2,-,TRBJ2-3,TRBD2,17,TGTGCCAGCAGCCAAGGGGTTGCTAGCGGGAGAACAGATACGCAGTATTTT,CASSQGVASGRTDTQYF
TRBV19,-,TRBJ1-2,-,13,TGTGCCAGTACTGGGGCCAAAAACTATGGCTACACCTTC,CASTGAKNYGYTF
TRBV5-1,-,TRBJ1-1,TRBD1,14,TGCGCCAGCAGAACCGGGACAGGGTCGACTGAAGCTTTCTTT,CASRTGTGSTEAFF
TRBV2,-,TRBJ2-3,-,15,TGTGCCAGCAGTGAAGGTGGAGGCTACACAGATACGCAGTATTTT,CASSEGGGYTDTQYF
TRBV28,few,TRBJ1-2,-,14,TGTGCCAGCAGTTTATTACGTATGGCCTATGGCTACACCTTC,CASSLLRMAYGYTF
TRBV19,-,TRBJ1-2,-,13,TGTGCCAGTAGTGCTGACAGTAACTATGGCTACACCTTC,CASSADSNYGYTF
TRBV7-8,-,TRBJ1-5,-,13,TGTGCCAGCAGCTTAGGCAGGTTGCAGCCCCAGCATTTT,CASSLGRLQPQHF
TRBV7-9,once,TRBJ2-5,-,14,TGTGCCAGCAGCTTAGTCACAGACAGGGAGACCCAGTACTTC,CASSLVTDRETQYF
TRBV27,-,TRBJ1-1,-,14,TGTGCCAGCAGTCTCCACAGACAGACGAGAGAAGCTTTCTTT,CASSLHRQTREAFF